This entry lists 10 T cell receptor beta chains sequenced from one sample in a study of blood T cells in healthy people across ages (dated by TCRdb to about 2015). The protocol used for the library was 5' RACE. A second about 7 to 12 cycle PCR used a sample-barcoded 5' primer and a J-beta primer mix. Starting from the raw public reads, TCRdb applied fastp trimming at Q25, assembled clones with MiXCR and retained in-frame beta chains. Each entry merges the rows of one CDR3 protein and shows their most common DNA and genes. Within this sample are 1,800,000 or so distinct CDR3 sequences, with more than 35% of them counted one time only. The top ten clones comprise 23% of the sample. Sequences were obtained from blood. Receptors were obtained from a human donor in good health.

This clonotype turned up a few times. This chain joins TRBV7-9 and TRBJ2-7; D is ambiguous. CDR3 length: 14 residues. Germline lookup yields CDR1 SEHNR and CDR2 FQNEAQ (reference sequence). Trimming shortened V by 1 base and J by 5 bases, and 12 bases separated the two germline ends. In DNA form, the CDR3 reads TGTGCCAGCAGCTTAGGCCCCTCAACAGACGAGCAGTACTTC. This encodes CASSLGPSTDEQYF.

The rearrangement links TRBV7-8 to TRBJ2-5; 10 bases match TRBD1. V was pared by 5 bases and J by 4 bases, with 4 bases of the junction left unmatched. This CDR3 has 14 residues. Germline V gene data show CDR1 as SGHVS and CDR2 as FQNEAQ. CDR3 nucleotides: TGTGCCAGCAGCCCGACAGGGGGCATAGAGACCCAGTACTTC. Translation gives CASSPTGGIETQYF.

In its sample, this clonotype was seen a few times. V and J are TRBV20-1 and TRBJ2-1, with 15 bases aligning to TRBD2. Germline CDR1 and CDR2: DFQATT and SNEGSKA (reference sequence). With 3 bases clipped from V and 4 bases from J, the junction kept 7 bases outside the gene matches. The CDR3 sequence is 17 residues long. The CDR3 DNA reads as TGCAGTGCTAGGGGACTAGCGGGGGGCGAGGTATACAATGAGCAGTTCTTC. It encodes CSARGLAGGEVYNEQFF.

This sequence joins TRBV7-8 and TRBJ2-1, with D uncertain. CDR1 is SGHVS and CDR2 is FQNEAQ in the germline V gene. The CDR3 runs to 14 residues. Trimming pared 5 bases from V and 6 bases from J, leaving 14 bases between. CDR3 residues: CASSRSYMINEQFF. DNA of the CDR3: TGTGCCAGCAGCCGATCGTACATGATCAATGAGCAGTTCTTC.

V and J are TRBV7-2 and TRBJ2-3; 8 bases agree with TRBD2. After removal of 7 bases from V and 5 bases from J, the junction contained 11 bases not matched to a gene. The CDR3 runs to 15 residues. In germline, CDR1 is SGHTA, CDR2 FQGNSA. Here the CDR3 DNA reads TGTGCCAGCAACTGGCGGGGGGCATTTGTAGATACGCAGTATTTT. The encoded protein is CASNWRGAFVDTQYF.

This clonotype has just a few counts. The chain uses TRBV2 and TRBJ2-1, with a tentative D call TRBD2 (6 bases). Germline V gene lookup returns CDR1 SNHLY and CDR2 FYNNEI. Deletions cut 5 bases from V and 3 bases from J, with 14 bases between. The CDR3 has 15 amino acids. DNA for the CDR3: TGTGCCAGCAGTTCGGGACTGGGGCACTACAATGAGCAGTTCTTC. It translates to CASSSGLGHYNEQFF.

The genes are TRBV27 and TRBJ2-7; 11 bases match TRBD1. The V and J ends lost 2 bases and 2 bases, in that order; junction bases with no gene match: 5. Germline V CDR1 and CDR2: MNHEY, SMNVEV (reference sequence). The CDR3 contains 16 residues. Here the CDR3 DNA reads TGTGCCAGCAGTTTACTATTGGGACAGGGGGCCTACGAGCAGTACTTC. It translates to CASSLLLGQGAYEQYF.

V is TRBV7-8 and J is TRBJ2-1; D uncertain. Germline-derived CDR1 and CDR2 are SGHVS and FQNEAQ. Trimming stripped 1 base from V and 3 bases from J, with 13 bases between. The CDR3 extends over 16 amino acids. This CDR3 is CASSLGDPYSYNEQFF. In nucleotides, the CDR3 is TGTGCCAGCAGCTTAGGAGATCCGTATAGCTACAATGAGCAGTTCTTC.

As to this clonotype: The germline gene is not matched at one end of the junction; a read error may be the cause. The rearrangement links TRBV2 to TRBJ2-5; 10 positions agree with TRBD2. CDR3 size: 15 residues. The V gene's germline CDR1 is SNHLY and CDR2 FYNNEI. CDR3 amino acids: CAGSLTSGAQETQYF. In nucleotides, the CDR3 is TGTGCCGGCAGTCTCACTAGCGGGGCGCAAGAGACCCAGTACTTC.

The chain is built from TRBV7-8 and TRBJ2-1, with TRBD2 matching over 9 bases. CDR3 length equals 18 residues. The germline V gene encodes CDR1 SGHVS and CDR2 FQNEAQ. With V trimmed by 5 bases and J by 2 bases, 13 bases remained unmatched. CDR3 sequence: CASSRKAGGVGAYNEQFF. The CDR3 coding sequence is TGTGCCAGCAGCCGCAAAGCGGGGGGCGTAGGCGCCTACAATGAGCAGTTCTTC.